Below are 11 T cell receptor beta chains sequenced from a single sample in a study of OX40 agonist ivuxolimab in advanced cancers. Repertoires were generated with immunoSEQ multiplex PCR, while TCRdb's copy carries only in-frame clones and drops some. The data contain 85,000 to 95,000 clones, around 90% of them singletons. The specimen comprised CD4+ or CD8+ T cells sorted from blood, sampled in a trial of the OX40 agonist ivuxolimab. The receptor set was obtained from an adult with an advanced solid tumor such as melanoma, head and neck, liver or kidney cancer.

The chain is built from TRBV5-1 and TRBJ2-5; a possible D gene is TRBD2 (7 bases). CDR1 and CDR2 (germline): SGHRS, YFSETQ. The CDR3 sequence is 15 residues long. The ends were cut back, 4 bases at V and 4 bases at J, with 17 bases in the middle. CDR3 DNA: TGCGCCAGCAGCCCACTAGGGGGGGCGGGAGAGACCCAGTACTTC. This codes for CASSPLGGAGETQYF. Together with reference TRBV5-1 and TRBJ2-5, the CDR3 gives the full variable domain: KAGVTQTPRYLIKTRGQQVTLSCSPISGHRSVSWYQQTPGQGLQFLFEYFSETQRNKGNFPGRFSGRQFSNSRSEMNVSTLELGDSALYLCASSPLGGAGETQYFGPGTRLLVL.

The chain links TRBV7-9 to TRBJ2-2; 10 positions match TRBD1. Germline CDR1 is SEHNR and CDR2 is FQNEAQ (reference sequence). V gave up 10 bases and J gave up 4 bases; unmatched junction bases: 9. This CDR3 has 15 amino acids. CDR3 in DNA: TGTGCCAAAATTTCCGGGACAGGGGTCACCGGGGAGCTGTTTTTT. Translation gives CAKISGTGVTGELFF.

This chain uses TRBV7-8 with TRBJ2-7; TRBD1 matches 8 bases. Germline values: CDR1 SGHVS, CDR2 FQNEAQ. V trimming: 5 bases; J trimming: 0 bases; junction bases outside the gene matches: 6. The CDR3 length is 15 residues. The CDR3 is CASSAHGQGSYEQYF. The DNA of the CDR3 is TGTGCCAGCAGCGCACACGGACAGGGCTCCTACGAGCAGTACTTC.

The V and J genes are TRBV11-3 and TRBJ2-1; tentatively, D is TRBD1 (6 bases). CDR3 length equals 13 residues. In germline, CDR1 is SGHNT, CDR2 YENEEA. V lost 3 bases and J 5 bases, leaving 8 bases between the germline ends. The CDR3: CASSFDRNNEQFF. The CDR3 nucleotides read TGTGCCAGCAGCTTTGACAGGAACAATGAGCAGTTCTTC.

CDR3 sequence (DNA): TGTGCCAGCAGCTTACAGGGGGCGTCTACTGAAGCTTTCTTT. Its translation: CASSLQGASTEAFF. The chain is built from TRBV7-3 and TRBJ1-1, with 8 bases aligning to TRBD1. V was pared by 2 bases and J by 5 bases, with 4 bases of the junction left unmatched. The CDR3 contains 14 residues. Germline assignment: CDR1 SGHTA and CDR2 FQGTGA. Drawing the rest from reference TRBV7-3 and TRBJ1-1, the complete variable domain is GAGVSQTPSNKVTEKGKYVELRCDPISGHTALYWYRQSLGQGPEFLIYFQGTGAADDSGLPNDRFFAVRPEGSVSTLKIQRTERGDSAVYLCASSLQGASTEAFFGQGTRLTVV.

The rearrangement uses TRBV28 and TRBJ2-5; D might be TRBD2 (6 bases). Germline CDR1 is MDHEN and CDR2 is SYDVKM. CDR3 size: 12 residues. Trimming took 5 bases from V and 7 from J, leaving 11 bases between them. Written as DNA, the CDR3 is TGTGCCAGCAGTCGGGACTGGGGGACCCAGTACTTC. This encodes CASSRDWGTQYF.

The count of this clone is one. V gene TRBV30 combines with J gene TRBJ2-7, with D perhaps TRBD1 (5 bases). The CDR3 runs to 12 residues. The germline CDR1 and CDR2 sequences are GTSNPN and SVGIG (reference sequence). Trimming took 1 base from V and 3 from J, leaving 7 bases between them. The CDR3 region is CAWSAQGYEQYF. The CDR3, as DNA: TGTGCCTGGAGTGCCCAGGGCTACGAGCAGTACTTC. Using reference TRBV30 and TRBJ2-7 for the parts outside the CDR3, the full variable domain is SQTIHQWPATLVQPVGSPLSLECTVEGTSNPNLYWYRQAAGRGLQLLFYSVGIGQISSEVPQNLSASRPQDRQFILSSKKLLLSDSGFYLCAWSAQGYEQYFGPGTRLTVT.

The rearrangement uses TRBV11-2 and TRBJ2-1, with 11 bases aligning to TRBD2. This CDR3 contains 15 residues. Germline V lookup: CDR1 SGHAT, CDR2 FQNNGV. Trimming removed 3 bases from V and 9 bases from J; junction bases left unmatched: 7. Written as DNA, the CDR3 is TGTGCCAGCAGCTTTTCAGCTAGCGGGAGGACTGAGCAGTTCTTC. Translation: CASSFSASGRTEQFF.

V and J are TRBV18 and TRBJ1-2, with D maybe TRBD1 (6 bases). Per germline, CDR1 KGHSH and CDR2 LQKENI. Between the trimmed V and J ends, which lost 0 bases and 5 bases, there was a span of 13 bases. The CDR3 spans 15 residues. This CDR3 reads CASSPPGGRTYGYTF. In DNA form, the CDR3 reads TGTGCCAGCTCACCACCGGGGGGGCGAACTTATGGCTACACCTTC.

V is TRBV5-6 and J is TRBJ1-2; D is possibly TRBD1 (5 bases). V shed 2 bases and J shed 1 base, with 12 bases lying between them. The germline CDR1 and CDR2 sequences are SGHDT and YYEEEE. The CDR3 has 15 amino acids. CDR3 nucleotides: TGTGCCAGCAGCTTTGCGGGGGGGAATAACTATGGCTACACCTTC. It encodes CASSFAGGNNYGYTF.

This clone was recorded a few times. Other DNA sequences in this specimen translate into the identical CDR3. The V gene is TRBV9, the J gene TRBJ1-3, with D possibly being TRBD1 (5 bases). CDR1 is SGDLS and CDR2 is YYNGEE in the germline V gene. The CDR3 length is 14 residues. V was clipped by 0 bases and J by 4 bases, with 8 bases between them. For the CDR3, the DNA is TGTGCCAGCAGCGTAGAGGGGTCCGGAAACACCATATATTTT. Protein product: CASSVEGSGNTIYF.